This T cell receptor (beta chain) was profiled in a study of T-cell memory formation after mild COVID-19. The study's findings and limits: Pre-infection memory carried some responding clones, suggesting that cross-reactive memory joined.

Concerning this clonotype itself: Its specificity is unknown.

The ends were cut back, 4 bases at V and 2 bases at J, with 14 bases in the middle. CDR3 length: 15 amino acids. Germline values: CDR1 LGHNA, CDR2 YSLEER. Each CDR3 protein gets one entry after TCRdb re-called the 5' RACE reads with MiXCR. The table has 450,000 to 700,000 distinct CDR3 sequences, around 17% seen once. V and J are TRBV4-3 and TRBJ1-2, with TRBD1 as a possible D gene (5 bases). The receptor's source is an adult woman who had mild COVID-19 (a few samples of this study predate the infection). Cell type and time point are not known. Sequenced sample: PBMCs or a T cell subset sorted from them (not recorded which). The CDR3 spells CASSRGLAANYGYTF. The CDR3 coding sequence is TGCGCCAGCAGCCGGGGACTAGCAGCCAACTATGGCTACACCTTC.